This is a list of T cell receptor beta chains from one sample in a study of T cell responses to AZD1222 COVID-19 vaccine. Measured with immunoSEQ multiplex PCR; TCRdb has only the in-frame clones, and not every one. The profile shows about 120,000 clones, 92% of them singletons. Specimen: peripheral blood, collected on day 0 of AZD1222 vaccination. The receptors derive from an adult in good health. Both conserved end residues are part of each CDR3. The D gene is left open where the match is weak. Clone size is given for some rows only: seen once, a few or many times, or a class if the clone is expanded.

V: TRBV5-1
length: 14
D: -
size: -
J: TRBJ2-5
DNA: TGCGCCAGCAGCGGTGGGGCGCCGGGGGAGACCCAGTACTTC
CDR3: CASSGGAPGETQYF

V: TRBV5-4
length: 14
D: -
size: -
J: TRBJ1-6
DNA: TGTGCCAGCAGCTGGATTGGGGATAATTCACCCCTCCACTTT
CDR3: CASSWIGDNSPLHF

V: TRBV15
length: 15
D: -
size: -
J: TRBJ1-5
DNA: TGTGCCACCAGCGCACATAGAAATAGCAATCAGCCCCAGCATTTT
CDR3: CATSAHRNSNQPQHF

V: TRBV11-2
length: 18
D: TRBD2
size: -
J: TRBJ2-5
DNA: TGTGCCAGCAGCTTAGATCCGCCTAGCGGGGGGCTTATAAAGACCCAGTACTTC
CDR3: CASSLDPPSGGLIKTQYF

V: TRBV6-5
length: 13
D: -
size: -
J: TRBJ1-2
DNA: TGTGCCAGCATTAGAGGAGAAGGCTATGGCTACACCTTC
CDR3: CASIRGEGYGYTF

V: TRBV2
length: 13
D: -
size: -
J: TRBJ2-1
DNA: TGTGCCACCTCCTGGGGCTCCTACAATGAGCAGTTCTTC
CDR3: CATSWGSYNEQFF

V: TRBV19
length: 21
D: TRBD1
size: -
J: TRBJ2-4
DNA: TGTGCCAGTTCAACCCGAACATACGGGACAGGGATAACCCTAGCCAAAAACATTCAGTACTTC
CDR3: CASSTRTYGTGITLAKNIQYF

V: TRBV19
length: 14
D: -
size: once
J: TRBJ1-2
DNA: TGTGCCAGTAGTGGCCGGGTTCTGAACTATGGCTACACCTTC
CDR3: CASSGRVLNYGYTF

V: TRBV5-8
length: 16
D: -
size: few
J: TRBJ2-2
DNA: TGTGCCAGCAGCTTGCAAAGGAGAGCGAACACCGGGGAGCTGTTTTTT
CDR3: CASSLQRRANTGELFF

V: TRBV4-2
length: 15
D: TRBD1
size: -
J: TRBJ1-1
DNA: TGTGCCAGCAGCGTAGAGGGGGACAGGAACACTGAAGCTTTCTTT
CDR3: CASSVEGDRNTEAFF

V: TRBV7-7
length: 13
D: TRBD1
size: -
J: TRBJ2-5
DNA: TGTGCTAGCAGCTGGGGACAGCAAGAGACCCAGTACTTC
CDR3: CASSWGQQETQYF

V: TRBV28
length: 12
D: -
size: -
J: TRBJ2-5
DNA: TGTGCCAGCAGTAGCTCTCCAGAGACCCAGTACTTC
CDR3: CASSSSPETQYF

V: TRBV3-1/TRBV3-2
length: 12
D: -
size: -
J: TRBJ1-2
DNA: TGTGCCAGCAGCCAGGGGCCCAGTGTATGCACCTTC
CDR3: CASSQGPSVCTF

V: TRBV10-3
length: 14
D: -
size: -
J: TRBJ2-2
DNA: TGTGCCATCAGTGAGGGGTACGGCACCGGGGAGCTGTTTTTT
CDR3: CAISEGYGTGELFF

V: TRBV5-1
length: 16
D: TRBD2
size: -
J: TRBJ2-2
DNA: TGCGCCAGCAGCTTGAGGACTAGCGGGAGCACCGGGGAGCTGTTTTTT
CDR3: CASSLRTSGSTGELFF

V: TRBV6-5
length: 15
D: -
size: -
J: TRBJ1-2
DNA: TGTGCCAGCAGTTACCAGAACAGGGCCAACTATGGCTACACCTTC
CDR3: CASSYQNRANYGYTF

V: TRBV19
length: 11
D: -
size: -
J: TRBJ1-2
DNA: TGTGCCAGTAGTAGGTATCTTGACTACACCTTC
CDR3: CASSRYLDYTF

V: TRBV10-2
length: 14
D: TRBD1
size: -
J: TRBJ1-1
DNA: TGCGCCAGCAGTGCGAGGGGGCTGGTCACTGAAGCTTTCTTT
CDR3: CASSARGLVTEAFF

V: TRBV9
length: 14
D: -
size: -
J: TRBJ1-1
DNA: TGTGCCAGCAGCGCCAGGGAAGGGAGCACTGAAGCTTTCTTT
CDR3: CASSAREGSTEAFF

V: TRBV13
length: 12
D: -
size: -
J: TRBJ2-2
DNA: TGTGCCAGCAGTCAAGAGGTCGGGGAGCTGTTTTTT
CDR3: CASSQEVGELFF

V: TRBV4-3
length: 19
D: -
size: -
J: TRBJ2-1
DNA: TGCGCCAGCAGCCAAGATTTTGCAGGGGCGTTCGCTAGTTACAATGAGCAGTTCTTC
CDR3: CASSQDFAGAFASYNEQFF

V: TRBV28
length: 14
D: TRBD2
size: -
J: TRBJ2-1
DNA: TGTGCCAGCAATGGCGGGAGGGCGGGCAATGAGCAGTTCTTC
CDR3: CASNGGRAGNEQFF

V: TRBV6-2/TRBV6-3
length: 15
D: TRBD1
size: -
J: TRBJ1-1
DNA: TGTGCCAGCAGTGTTGACAGGGGGCTTGGCACTGAAGCTTTCTTT
CDR3: CASSVDRGLGTEAFF

V: TRBV4-3
length: 15
D: -
size: -
J: TRBJ1-1
DNA: TGCGCCAGCAGCCAAGAAGGTCGACAGGACACTGAAGCTTTCTTT
CDR3: CASSQEGRQDTEAFF

V: TRBV5-1
length: 15
D: -
size: -
J: TRBJ1-4
DNA: TGCGCCAGCAGCCCGTCCGGGGGGTTGGATGAAAAACTGTTTTTT
CDR3: CASSPSGGLDEKLFF

V: TRBV28
length: 15
D: TRBD1
size: -
J: TRBJ2-1
DNA: TGTGCCAGCAGAACCACCGGACAGGGAGTCAATGAGCAGTTCTTC
CDR3: CASRTTGQGVNEQFF

V: TRBV6-1
length: 15
D: -
size: few
J: TRBJ1-4
DNA: TGTGCCAGCAGTGAAGCGCGTGGGGGGGTTGAAAAACTGTTTTTT
CDR3: CASSEARGGVEKLFF

V: TRBV7-2
length: 15
D: TRBD2
size: -
J: TRBJ2-3
DNA: TGTGCCAGCAGTTTAGCGGGGGCACGGGCAGATACGCAGTATTTT
CDR3: CASSLAGARADTQYF

V: TRBV5-6
length: 14
D: TRBD1
size: -
J: TRBJ1-5
DNA: TGTGCCAGCAGCTGGACAGGAGATAATCAGCCCCAGCATTTT
CDR3: CASSWTGDNQPQHF

V: TRBV4-3
length: 19
D: TRBD2
size: -
J: TRBJ2-7
DNA: TGCGCCAGCAGCCAAGATTTGGTAGCGGGGAACAGGTACCCCTACGAGCAGTACTTC
CDR3: CASSQDLVAGNRYPYEQYF

V: TRBV19
length: 15
D: -
size: -
J: TRBJ1-1
DNA: TGTGCCAGTAGGGTCCCAGGGGAGGTTTCCACTGAAGCTTTCTTT
CDR3: CASRVPGEVSTEAFF

V: TRBV9
length: 15
D: TRBD1
size: -
J: TRBJ1-6
DNA: TGTGCCAGCAGCGTAGGGGACAGGGGTAATTCACCCCTCCACTTT
CDR3: CASSVGDRGNSPLHF

V: TRBV10-3
length: 16
D: -
size: -
J: TRBJ1-2
DNA: TGTGCCACCGCTCAGAATCAGGGGCTTTCTAACTATGGCTACACCTTC
CDR3: CATAQNQGLSNYGYTF

V: TRBV12-3/TRBV12-4
length: 13
D: TRBD1
size: -
J: TRBJ1-1
DNA: TGTGCCAGCAGTGTTTCGACAGGGAATGAAGCTTTCTTT
CDR3: CASSVSTGNEAFF

V: TRBV11-3
length: 13
D: -
size: -
J: TRBJ2-1
DNA: TGTGCCAGCAGCTTAGGGAATTACAATGAGCAGTTCTTC
CDR3: CASSLGNYNEQFF

V: TRBV28
length: 16
D: -
size: -
J: TRBJ1-2
DNA: TGTGCCTCTCGGTCGCAGGGAAGAGGAGTACTGTATGGCTACACCTTC
CDR3: CASRSQGRGVLYGYTF

V: TRBV11-2
length: 14
D: -
size: -
J: TRBJ1-1
DNA: TGTGCCAGCAGCTACTCCGGGCCCAACACTGAAGCTTTCTTT
CDR3: CASSYSGPNTEAFF

V: TRBV7-9
length: 17
D: TRBD1
size: once
J: TRBJ1-1
DNA: TGTGCCAGCACCAAGGACAGGGCGCGAACATCGGGGACTGAAGCTTTCTTT
CDR3: CASTKDRARTSGTEAFF

V: TRBV27
length: 14
D: -
size: -
J: TRBJ1-6
DNA: TGTGCCAGCACCCAAAGAGACGGACATTCACCCCTCCACTTT
CDR3: CASTQRDGHSPLHF

V: TRBV12-3/TRBV12-4
length: 13
D: -
size: -
J: TRBJ1-5
DNA: TGTGCCAGCAGCCCCGGGGGCAATCAGCCCCAGCATTTT
CDR3: CASSPGGNQPQHF

V: TRBV3-1/TRBV3-2
length: 13
D: -
size: -
J: TRBJ1-2
DNA: TGTGCCAGCAGCCATACCGGTGGCTATGGCTACACCTTC
CDR3: CASSHTGGYGYTF

V: TRBV5-5
length: 15
D: TRBD1
size: once
J: TRBJ1-2
DNA: TGTGCCAGCAGCCTATCGACAGGGAATAGCTATGGCTACACCTTC
CDR3: CASSLSTGNSYGYTF

V: TRBV19
length: 15
D: -
size: -
J: TRBJ2-1
DNA: TGTGCCAGTACGCCGGGACTTAACCCTTCCCTTACGCAGTTCTTC
CDR3: CASTPGLNPSLTQFF

V: TRBV6-2/TRBV6-3
length: 14
D: -
size: -
J: TRBJ1-2
DNA: TGTGCCAGCAGTTACCAATCGCTTAACTATGGCTACACCTTC
CDR3: CASSYQSLNYGYTF

V: TRBV6-5
length: 12
D: TRBD1
size: -
J: TRBJ1-1
DNA: TGTGCCAGCAGACAGGGGGACACTGAAGCTTTCTTT
CDR3: CASRQGDTEAFF

V: TRBV9
length: 15
D: -
size: -
J: TRBJ1-1
DNA: TGTGCCAGCAGCCCAACAGGTTGGGGGAACACTGAAGCTTTCTTT
CDR3: CASSPTGWGNTEAFF

V: TRBV7-2
length: 15
D: -
size: -
J: TRBJ1-2
DNA: TGTGCCAGCAGCCGGGATCCGGGTGAGGGCTATGGCTACACCTTC
CDR3: CASSRDPGEGYGYTF

V: TRBV5-1
length: 14
D: TRBD2
size: -
J: TRBJ2-5
DNA: TGCGCCAGCACGGCACAGCGGGGGGAAGAGACCCAGTACTTC
CDR3: CASTAQRGEETQYF

V: TRBV7-9
length: 16
D: TRBD1
size: -
J: TRBJ1-2
DNA: TGTGCCAGCAGCTTGGGACAGGGGGCGGCTAACTATGGCTACACCTTC
CDR3: CASSLGQGAANYGYTF

V: TRBV6-5
length: 13
D: -
size: -
J: TRBJ1-2
DNA: TGTGCCAGCAGTTACGGGCAGACGAATGGCTACACCTTC
CDR3: CASSYGQTNGYTF

V: TRBV30
length: 12
D: TRBD1
size: -
J: TRBJ1-5
DNA: TGTGCCTGGGGGACAGGCAATCAGCCCCAGCATTTT
CDR3: CAWGTGNQPQHF

V: TRBV2
length: 17
D: -
size: -
J: TRBJ1-3
DNA: TGTGCCAGCAGTGAAATTAGGAATACCCTCTCTGGAAACACCATATATTTT
CDR3: CASSEIRNTLSGNTIYF

V: TRBV7-8
length: 15
D: -
size: -
J: TRBJ1-5
DNA: TGTGCCAGCAGCTCCCCCAGGGACGGCGATCAGCCTCAGCATTTT
CDR3: CASSSPRDGDQPQHF

V: TRBV19
length: 14
D: -
size: -
J: TRBJ1-5
DNA: TGTGCCAGTAGTATAGCAGGGTCCTGGCAGCCCCAGCATTTT
CDR3: CASSIAGSWQPQHF

V: TRBV4-1
length: 17
D: -
size: -
J: TRBJ2-1
DNA: TGCGCCAGCAGCCAAGATCAGGTTTCAGCTTCCTACAATGAGCAGTTCTTC
CDR3: CASSQDQVSASYNEQFF

V: TRBV7-6
length: 19
D: TRBD2
size: once
J: TRBJ2-2
DNA: TGTGCCAGCAGCCCCGAACCCGGACTAGCGGGAGCCGACACCGGGGAGCTGTTTTTT
CDR3: CASSPEPGLAGADTGELFF

V: TRBV6-5
length: 15
D: -
size: -
J: TRBJ1-5
DNA: TGTGCCAGCACATCGGGGGGACTTAGCAATCAGCCCCAGCATTTT
CDR3: CASTSGGLSNQPQHF